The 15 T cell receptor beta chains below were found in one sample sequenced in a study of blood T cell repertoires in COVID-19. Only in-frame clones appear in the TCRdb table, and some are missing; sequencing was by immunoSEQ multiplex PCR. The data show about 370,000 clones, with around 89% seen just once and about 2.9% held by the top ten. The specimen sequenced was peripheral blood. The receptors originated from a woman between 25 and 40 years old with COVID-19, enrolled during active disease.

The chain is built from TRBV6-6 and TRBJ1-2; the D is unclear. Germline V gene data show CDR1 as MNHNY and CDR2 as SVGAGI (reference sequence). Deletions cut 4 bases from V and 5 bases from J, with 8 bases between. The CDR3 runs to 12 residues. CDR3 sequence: CASSSDGYGYTF. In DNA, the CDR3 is TGTGCCAGCAGTTCTGACGGGTATGGCTACACCTTC.

The CDR3 sequence: CASSLVAVQETQYF. The CDR3 DNA reads as TGTGCCAGCAGCTTGGTCGCAGTCCAAGAGACCCAGTACTTC. The V call is TRBV5-6, the J call TRBJ2-5; D is ambiguous. The CDR3 extends over 14 amino acids. Trimming cost V 0 bases and J 1 base, with 7 bases left between them. Germline V gives CDR1 SGHDT, CDR2 YYEEEE.

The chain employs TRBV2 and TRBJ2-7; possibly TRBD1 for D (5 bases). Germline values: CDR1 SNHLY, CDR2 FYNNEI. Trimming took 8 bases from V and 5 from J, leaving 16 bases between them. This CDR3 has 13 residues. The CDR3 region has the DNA TGTGCCAGCGACAGTCCCTATATGGACGAGCAGTACGTC. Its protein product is CASDSPYMDEQYV.

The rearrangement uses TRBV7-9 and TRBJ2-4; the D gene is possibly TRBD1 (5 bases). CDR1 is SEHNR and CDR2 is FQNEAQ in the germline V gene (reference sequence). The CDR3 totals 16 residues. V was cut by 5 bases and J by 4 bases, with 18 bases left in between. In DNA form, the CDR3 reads TGTGCCAGCAGCATCCAGGACACAGCTCGTAAAAACATTCAGTACTTC. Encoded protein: CASSIQDTARKNIQYF.

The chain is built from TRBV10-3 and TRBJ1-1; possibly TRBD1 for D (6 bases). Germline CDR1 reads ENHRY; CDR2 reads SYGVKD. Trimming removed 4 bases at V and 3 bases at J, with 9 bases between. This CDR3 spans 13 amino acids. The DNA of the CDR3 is TGTGCCATCAGTGGACAGGATGACACTGAAGCTTTCTTT. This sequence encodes CAISGQDDTEAFF.

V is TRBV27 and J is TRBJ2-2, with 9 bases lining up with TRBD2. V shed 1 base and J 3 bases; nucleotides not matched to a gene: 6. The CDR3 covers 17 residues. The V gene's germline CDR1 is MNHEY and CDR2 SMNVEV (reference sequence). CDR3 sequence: CASSLFGGRAYTGELFF. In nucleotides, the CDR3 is TGTGCCAGCAGTTTATTTGGCGGGAGGGCCTACACCGGGGAGCTGTTTTTT.

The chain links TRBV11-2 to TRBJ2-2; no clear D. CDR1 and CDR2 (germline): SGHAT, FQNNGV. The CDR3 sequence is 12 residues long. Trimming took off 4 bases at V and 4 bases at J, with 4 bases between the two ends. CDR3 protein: CASSYSTGELFF. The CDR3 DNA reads TGTGCCAGCAGCTATAGCACCGGGGAGCTGTTTTTT.

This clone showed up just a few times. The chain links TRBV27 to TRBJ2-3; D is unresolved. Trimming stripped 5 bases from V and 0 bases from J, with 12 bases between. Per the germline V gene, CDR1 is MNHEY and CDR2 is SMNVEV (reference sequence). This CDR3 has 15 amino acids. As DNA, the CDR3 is TGTGCCAGCAGTCTGGCCCGCCAAAGCACAGATACGCAGTATTTT. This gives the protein CASSLARQSTDTQYF.

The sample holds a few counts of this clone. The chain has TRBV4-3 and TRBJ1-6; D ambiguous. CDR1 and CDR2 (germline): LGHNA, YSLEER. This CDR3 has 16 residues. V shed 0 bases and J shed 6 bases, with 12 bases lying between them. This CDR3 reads CASSQDRGSANSPLHF. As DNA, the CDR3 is TGCGCCAGCAGCCAAGATCGCGGGTCTGCTAATTCACCCCTCCACTTT.

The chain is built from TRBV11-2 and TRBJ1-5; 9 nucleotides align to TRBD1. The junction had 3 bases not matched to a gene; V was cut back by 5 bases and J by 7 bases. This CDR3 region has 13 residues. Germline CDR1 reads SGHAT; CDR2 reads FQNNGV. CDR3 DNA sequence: TGTGCCAGCAGCCAAGACAGGGGGCAGCCCCAGCATTTT. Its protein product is CASSQDRGQPQHF.

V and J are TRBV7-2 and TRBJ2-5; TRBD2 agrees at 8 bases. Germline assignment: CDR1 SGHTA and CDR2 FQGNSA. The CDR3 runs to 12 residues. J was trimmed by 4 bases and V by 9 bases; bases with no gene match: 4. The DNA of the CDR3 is TGTGCCAGTTCGAGCGGGAGAGAGACCCAGTACTTC. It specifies CASSSGRETQYF.

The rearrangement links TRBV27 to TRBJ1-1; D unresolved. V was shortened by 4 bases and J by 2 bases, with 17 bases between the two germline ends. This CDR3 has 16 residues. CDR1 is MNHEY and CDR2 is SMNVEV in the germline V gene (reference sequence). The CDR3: CASSSPLGRGNTEAFF. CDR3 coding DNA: TGTGCCAGCAGTTCACCCCTAGGGCGGGGAAACACTGAAGCTTTCTTT.

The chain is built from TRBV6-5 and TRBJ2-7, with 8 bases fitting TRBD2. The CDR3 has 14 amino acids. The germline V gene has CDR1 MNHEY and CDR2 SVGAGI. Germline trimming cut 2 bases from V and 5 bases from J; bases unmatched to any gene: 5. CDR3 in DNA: TGTGCCAGCAGTTACGAGACGGGAGGGAACGAGCAGTACTTC. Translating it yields CASSYETGGNEQYF.

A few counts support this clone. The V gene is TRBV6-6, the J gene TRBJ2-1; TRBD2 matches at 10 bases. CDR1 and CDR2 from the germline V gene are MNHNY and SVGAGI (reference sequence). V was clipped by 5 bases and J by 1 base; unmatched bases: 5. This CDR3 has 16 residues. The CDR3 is CASSPLAGRSYNEQFF. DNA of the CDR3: TGTGCCAGCAGTCCACTAGCGGGGAGGTCCTACAATGAGCAGTTCTTC.

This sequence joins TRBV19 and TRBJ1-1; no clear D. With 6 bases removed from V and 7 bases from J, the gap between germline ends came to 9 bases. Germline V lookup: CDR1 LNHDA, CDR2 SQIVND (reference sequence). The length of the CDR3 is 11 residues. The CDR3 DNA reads TGTGCCAGTAGCATACGTAGTGAAGCTTTCTTT. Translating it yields CASSIRSEAFF.